Listed below are T cell receptor beta chains from one sample, sequenced in a study of cytomegalovirus exposure and HLA in healthy donors. Assay used: immunoSEQ multiplex PCR; TCRdb lists only in-frame clones, some missing. The sample lists some 150,000 clones, 80% to 90% occurring once. The sequencing sample was made of PBMCs. These receptors originate from a man younger than 35 in good health and CMV-seropositive. The CDR3 runs from the conserved cysteine through the conserved F or W. A D gene is named only where the DNA matches it firmly. Some rows mark clone size as missing; the rest say once, few, many or name a class of expanded clone.

V	J	D	size	CDR3	DNA
TRBV14	TRBJ2-1	TRBD1	once	CASSGDRGRFF	TGTGCCAGCAGCGGGGACAGGGGGCGGTTCTTC
TRBV5-4	TRBJ2-1	NA	NA	CASSLKRVYNEQFF	TGTGCCAGCAGCTTAAAGCGGGTTTACAATGAGCAGTTCTTC
TRBV7-2	TRBJ2-7	NA	NA	CASSLTGKDEQYF	TGTGCCAGCAGCTTAACAGGGAAAGACGAGCAGTACTTC
TRBV30	TRBJ1-3	NA	once	CAWSPRLVTGNTIYF	TGTGCCTGGAGTCCCCGGCTAGTTACTGGAAACACCATATATTTT
TRBV10-1	TRBJ2-7	NA	NA	CASSDPDSSYEQYF	TGCGCCAGCAGTGACCCGGACAGCTCCTACGAGCAGTACTTC
TRBV15	TRBJ2-3	TRBD2	NA	CATSRDVGLAGATDTQYF	TGTGCCACCAGCAGAGATGTGGGCTTAGCGGGAGCGACAGATACGCAGTATTTT
TRBV6-1	TRBJ2-2	TRBD2	NA	CASSATSGGAAGGELFF	TGTGCCAGCAGTGCAACTAGCGGGGGGGCCGCGGGCGGGGAGCTGTTTTTT
TRBV28	TRBJ2-2	TRBD1	NA	CASSLSWDSRNTGELFF	TGTGCCAGCAGTTTATCCTGGGACAGTCGAAACACCGGGGAGCTGTTTTTT
TRBV28	TRBJ2-6	NA	NA	CASSFSLFSGSPGANVLTF	TGTGCCAGCAGTTTCTCCCTCTTCTCCGGTTCTCCTGGGGCCAACGTCCTGACTTTC
TRBV6-5	TRBJ1-1	NA	NA	CASSYSGEMNTEAFF	TGTGCCAGCAGTTACTCCGGGGAGATGAACACTGAAGCTTTCTTT